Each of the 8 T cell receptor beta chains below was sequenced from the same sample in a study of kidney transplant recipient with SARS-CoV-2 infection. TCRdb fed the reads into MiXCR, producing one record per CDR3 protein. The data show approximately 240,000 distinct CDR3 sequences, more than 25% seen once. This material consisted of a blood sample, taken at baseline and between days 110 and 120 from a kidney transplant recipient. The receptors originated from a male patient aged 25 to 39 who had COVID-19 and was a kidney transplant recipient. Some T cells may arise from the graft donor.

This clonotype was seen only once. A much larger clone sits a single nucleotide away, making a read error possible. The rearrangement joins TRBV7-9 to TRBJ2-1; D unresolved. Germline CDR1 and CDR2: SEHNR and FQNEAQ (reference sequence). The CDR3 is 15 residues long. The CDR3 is CASSVGLSSYTEQFF. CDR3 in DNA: TGTGCTAGCAGCGTCGGGCTGAGCTCCTACACTGAGCAGTTCTTC.

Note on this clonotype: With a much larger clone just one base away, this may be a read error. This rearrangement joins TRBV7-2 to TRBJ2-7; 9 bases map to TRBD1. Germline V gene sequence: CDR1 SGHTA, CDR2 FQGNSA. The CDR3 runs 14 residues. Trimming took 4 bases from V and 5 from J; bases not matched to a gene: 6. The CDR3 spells CASSWGTGRHEQYF. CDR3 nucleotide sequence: TGTGCCAGCAGCTGGGGGACAGGGAGACACGAGCAGTACTTC. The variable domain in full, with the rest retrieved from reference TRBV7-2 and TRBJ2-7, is GAGVSQSPSNKVTEKGKDVELRCDPISGHTALYWYRQSLGQGLEFLIYFQGNSAPDKSGLPSDRFSAERTGGSVSTLTIQRTQQEDSAVYLCASSWGTGRHEQYFGPGTRLTVT.

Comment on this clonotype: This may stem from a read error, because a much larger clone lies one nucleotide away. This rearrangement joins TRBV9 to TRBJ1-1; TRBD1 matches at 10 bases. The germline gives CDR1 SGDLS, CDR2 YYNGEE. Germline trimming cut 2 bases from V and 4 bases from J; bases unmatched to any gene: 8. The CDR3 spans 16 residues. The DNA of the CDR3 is TGTGCCAGCAGCGTCAGGGGTCGGGACAGGGGCACTGAAGCTTTCTTT. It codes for CASSVRGRDRGTEAFF. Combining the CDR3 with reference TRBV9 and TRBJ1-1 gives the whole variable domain DSGVTQTPKHLITATGQRVTLRCSPRSGDLSVYWYQQSLDQGLQFLIQYYNGEERAKGNILERFSAQQFPDLHSELNLSSLELGDSALYFCASSVRGRDRGTEAFFGQGTRLTVV.

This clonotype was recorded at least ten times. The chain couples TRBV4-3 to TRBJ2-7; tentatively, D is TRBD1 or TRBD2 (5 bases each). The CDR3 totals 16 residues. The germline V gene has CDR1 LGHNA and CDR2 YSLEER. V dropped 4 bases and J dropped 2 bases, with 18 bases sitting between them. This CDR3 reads CASSRDTGTEAYEQYF. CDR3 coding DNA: TGCGCCAGCAGCCGGGATACCGGGACGGAAGCCTACGAGCAGTACTTC.

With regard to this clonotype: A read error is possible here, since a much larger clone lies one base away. CDR3 in DNA: TGTGCCAGCAGCTTGTTCACGGGCACTGAAGCTTTCTTT. This sequence encodes CASSLFTGTEAFF. The chain links TRBV7-8 to TRBJ1-1; D gene ambiguous. The V end lost 3 bases, the J end lost 4 bases, and 9 bases lay between the germline ends. Germline CDR1 is SGHVS and CDR2 is FQNEAQ. The CDR3 spans 13 residues.

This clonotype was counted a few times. CDR3 region: CSANSHSNNQPQHF. Here the CDR3 DNA reads TGCAGTGCTAACAGTCATAGTAACAATCAGCCCCAGCATTTT. The chain links TRBV20-1 to TRBJ1-5; D unresolved. This CDR3 is 14 amino acids long. CDR1 is DFQATT and CDR2 is SNEGSKA in the germline V gene (reference sequence). V was shortened by 4 bases and J by 3 bases, with 13 bases between the two germline ends.

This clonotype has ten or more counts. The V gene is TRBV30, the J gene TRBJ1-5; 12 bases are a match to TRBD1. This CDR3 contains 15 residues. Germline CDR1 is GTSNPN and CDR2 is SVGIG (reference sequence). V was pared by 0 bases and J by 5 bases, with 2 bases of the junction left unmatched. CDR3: CAWSVWDRGHQPQHF. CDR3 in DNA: TGTGCCTGGAGTGTATGGGACAGGGGGCATCAGCCCCAGCATTTT.

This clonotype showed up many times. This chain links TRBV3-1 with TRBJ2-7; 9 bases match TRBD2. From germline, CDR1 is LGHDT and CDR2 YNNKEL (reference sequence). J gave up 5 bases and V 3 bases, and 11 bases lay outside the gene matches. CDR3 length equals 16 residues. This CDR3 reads CASSQTTSGRPHEQYF. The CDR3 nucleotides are TGTGCCAGCAGCCAGACGACTAGCGGTAGGCCCCACGAGCAGTACTTC.